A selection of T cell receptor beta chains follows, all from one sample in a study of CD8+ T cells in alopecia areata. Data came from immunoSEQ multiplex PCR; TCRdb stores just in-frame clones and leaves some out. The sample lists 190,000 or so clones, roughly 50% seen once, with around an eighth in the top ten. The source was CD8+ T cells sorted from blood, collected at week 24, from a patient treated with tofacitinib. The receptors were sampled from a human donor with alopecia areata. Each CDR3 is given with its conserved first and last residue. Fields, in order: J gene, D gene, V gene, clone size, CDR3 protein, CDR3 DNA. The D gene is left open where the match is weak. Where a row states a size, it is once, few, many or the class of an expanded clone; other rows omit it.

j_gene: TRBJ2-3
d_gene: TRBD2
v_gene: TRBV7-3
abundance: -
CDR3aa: CASSSGLAGMGDTQYF
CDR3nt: TGTGCCAGCAGCTCCGGACTAGCGGGGATGGGAGATACGCAGTATTTT

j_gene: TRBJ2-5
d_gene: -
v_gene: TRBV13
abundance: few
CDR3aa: CASSPRGLGGVKETQYF
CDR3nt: TGTGCCAGCAGCCCTAGGGGTCTCGGGGGTGTCAAAGAGACCCAGTACTTC

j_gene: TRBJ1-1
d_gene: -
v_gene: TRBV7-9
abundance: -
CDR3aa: CASSSYPARALNTEAFF
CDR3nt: TGTGCCAGCAGCTCGTACCCCGCCAGGGCCCTGAACACTGAAGCTTTCTTT

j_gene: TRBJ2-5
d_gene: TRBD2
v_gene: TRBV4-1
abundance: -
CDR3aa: CASSQDVVGGAETQYF
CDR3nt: TGCGCCAGCAGCCAAGATGTGGTCGGGGGGGCAGAGACCCAGTACTTC

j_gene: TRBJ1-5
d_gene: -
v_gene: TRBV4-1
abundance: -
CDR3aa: CASSSRGGQPQHF
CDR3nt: TGCGCCAGCAGCTCTAGGGGGGGTCAGCCCCAGCATTTT

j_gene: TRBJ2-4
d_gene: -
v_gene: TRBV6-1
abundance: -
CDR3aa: CASSRTVAKNIQYF
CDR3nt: TGTGCCAGCAGCCGGACAGTAGCCAAAAACATTCAGTACTTC

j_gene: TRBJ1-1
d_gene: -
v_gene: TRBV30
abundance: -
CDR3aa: CAWNKNTEAFF
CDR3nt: TGTGCCTGGAATAAGAACACTGAAGCTTTCTTT

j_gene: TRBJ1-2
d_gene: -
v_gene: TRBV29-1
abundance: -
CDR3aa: CSPVAGLGVPSNYGYTF
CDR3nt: TGCAGCCCGGTGGCGGGTTTGGGGGTCCCGTCTAACTATGGCTACACCTTC

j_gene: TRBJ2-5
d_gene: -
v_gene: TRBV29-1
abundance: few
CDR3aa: CSVELGDAQETQYF
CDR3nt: TGCAGCGTTGAGTTGGGCGACGCCCAAGAGACCCAGTACTTC

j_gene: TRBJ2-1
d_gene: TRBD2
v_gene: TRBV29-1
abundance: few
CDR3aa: CSMTSGKGDEQFF
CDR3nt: TGCAGCATGACTAGCGGAAAAGGGGATGAGCAGTTCTTC